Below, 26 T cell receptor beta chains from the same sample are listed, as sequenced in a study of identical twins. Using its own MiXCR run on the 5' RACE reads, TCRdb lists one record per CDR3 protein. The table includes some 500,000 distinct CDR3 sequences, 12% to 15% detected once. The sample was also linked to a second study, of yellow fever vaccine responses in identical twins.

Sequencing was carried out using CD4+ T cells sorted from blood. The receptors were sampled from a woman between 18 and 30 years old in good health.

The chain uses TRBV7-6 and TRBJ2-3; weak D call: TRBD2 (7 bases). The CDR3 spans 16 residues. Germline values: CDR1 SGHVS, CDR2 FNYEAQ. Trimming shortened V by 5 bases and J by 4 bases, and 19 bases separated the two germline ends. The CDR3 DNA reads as TGTGCCAGCAGCCCCCACCTGGGGGGGGCCGCAGATACGCAGTATTTT. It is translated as CASSPHLGGAADTQYF.

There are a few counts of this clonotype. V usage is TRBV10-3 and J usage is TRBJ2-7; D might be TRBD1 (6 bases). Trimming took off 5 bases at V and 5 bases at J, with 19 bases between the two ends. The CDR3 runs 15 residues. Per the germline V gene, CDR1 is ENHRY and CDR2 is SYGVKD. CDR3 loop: CAISQSQGAQDEQYF. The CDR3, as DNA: TGTGCCATCAGTCAATCACAGGGAGCCCAGGACGAGCAGTACTTC.

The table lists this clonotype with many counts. CDR3 residues: CASSPGGRQGSNIQYF. CDR3 bases: TGTGCCAGCAGCCCAGGGGGCCGACAGGGGTCGAACATTCAGTACTTC. The rearrangement joins TRBV7-2 to TRBJ2-4; 8 nucleotides agree with TRBD1. V was pared by 5 bases and J by 7 bases, with 13 bases of the junction left unmatched. The germline CDR1 and CDR2 sequences are SGHTA and FQGNSA. This CDR3 has 16 residues.

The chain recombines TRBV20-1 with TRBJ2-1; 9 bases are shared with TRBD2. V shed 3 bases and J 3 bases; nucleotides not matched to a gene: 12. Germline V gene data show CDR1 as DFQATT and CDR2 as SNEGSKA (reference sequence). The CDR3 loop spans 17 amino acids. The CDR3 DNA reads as TGCAGTGCTAGGTTCCCCTGGACTAGCGACCTCTACAATGAGCAGTTCTTC. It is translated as CSARFPWTSDLYNEQFF.

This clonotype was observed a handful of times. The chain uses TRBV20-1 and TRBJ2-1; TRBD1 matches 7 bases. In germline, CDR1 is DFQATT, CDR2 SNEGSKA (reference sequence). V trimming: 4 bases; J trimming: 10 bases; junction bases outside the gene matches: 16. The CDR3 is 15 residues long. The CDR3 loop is CSATGVLWDSGEQFF. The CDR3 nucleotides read TGCAGTGCTACTGGAGTACTTTGGGACAGTGGGGAGCAGTTCTTC.

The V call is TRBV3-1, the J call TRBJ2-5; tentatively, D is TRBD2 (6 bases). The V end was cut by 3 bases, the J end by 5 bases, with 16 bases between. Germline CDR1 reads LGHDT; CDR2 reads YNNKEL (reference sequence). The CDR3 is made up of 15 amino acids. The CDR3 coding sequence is TGTGCCAGCAGCCAGGATCCGACTAGAATTGAGACCCAGTACTTC. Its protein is CASSQDPTRIETQYF.

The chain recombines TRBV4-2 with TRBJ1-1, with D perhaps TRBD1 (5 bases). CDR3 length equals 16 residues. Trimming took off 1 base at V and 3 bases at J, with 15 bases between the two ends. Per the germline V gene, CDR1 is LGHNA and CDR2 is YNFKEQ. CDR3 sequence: CASSQVRAGGYTEAFF. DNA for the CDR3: TGTGCCAGCAGCCAAGTTAGGGCGGGGGGATACACTGAAGCTTTCTTT.

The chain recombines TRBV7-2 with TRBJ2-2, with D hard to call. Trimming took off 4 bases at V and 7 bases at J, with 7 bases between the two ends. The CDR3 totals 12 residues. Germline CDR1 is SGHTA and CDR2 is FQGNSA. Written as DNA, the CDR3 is TGTGCCAGCAGCTCCTACAACGGGGAGCTGTTTTTT. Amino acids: CASSSYNGELFF.

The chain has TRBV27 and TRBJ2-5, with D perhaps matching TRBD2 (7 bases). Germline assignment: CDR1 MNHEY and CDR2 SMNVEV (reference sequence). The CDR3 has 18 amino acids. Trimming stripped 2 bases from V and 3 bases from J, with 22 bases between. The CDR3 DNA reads TGTGCCAGCAGTTTAAGGGTCCGGCGGGGGACACGGGAAGAGACCCAGTACTTC. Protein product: CASSLRVRRGTREETQYF.

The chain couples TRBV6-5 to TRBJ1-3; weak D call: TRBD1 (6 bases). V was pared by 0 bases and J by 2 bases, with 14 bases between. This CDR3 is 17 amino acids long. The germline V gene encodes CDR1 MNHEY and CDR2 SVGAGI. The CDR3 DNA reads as TGTGCCAGCAGTTACTCGACAGGAGCTGGGGCTGGAAACACCATATATTTT. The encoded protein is CASSYSTGAGAGNTIYF.

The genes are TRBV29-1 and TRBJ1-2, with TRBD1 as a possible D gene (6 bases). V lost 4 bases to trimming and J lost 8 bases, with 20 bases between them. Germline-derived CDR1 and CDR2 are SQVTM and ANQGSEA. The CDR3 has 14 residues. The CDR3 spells CSVGKGGLTWGYTF. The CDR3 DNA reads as TGCAGCGTTGGGAAGGGGGGACTGACGTGGGGCTACACCTTC.

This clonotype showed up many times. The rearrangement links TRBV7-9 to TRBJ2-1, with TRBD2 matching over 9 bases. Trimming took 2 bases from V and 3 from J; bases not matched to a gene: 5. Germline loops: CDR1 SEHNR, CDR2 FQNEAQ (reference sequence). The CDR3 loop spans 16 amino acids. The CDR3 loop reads CASSLRGTSNYNEQFF. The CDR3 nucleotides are TGTGCCAGCAGCTTAAGGGGGACTAGCAACTACAATGAGCAGTTCTTC.

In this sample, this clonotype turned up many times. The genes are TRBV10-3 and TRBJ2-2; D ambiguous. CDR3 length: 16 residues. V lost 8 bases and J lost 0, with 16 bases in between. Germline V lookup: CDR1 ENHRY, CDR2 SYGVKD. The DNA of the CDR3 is TGTGCCATCCCCAAATTGAGCGCCTCGAACACCGGGGAGCTGTTTTTT. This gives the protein CAIPKLSASNTGELFF.

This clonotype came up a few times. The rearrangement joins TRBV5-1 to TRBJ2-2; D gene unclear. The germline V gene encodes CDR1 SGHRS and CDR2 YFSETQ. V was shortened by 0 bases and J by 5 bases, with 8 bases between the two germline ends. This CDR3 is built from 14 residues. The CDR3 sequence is CASSLGAETGELFF. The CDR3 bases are TGCGCCAGCAGCTTGGGTGCGGAGACCGGGGAGCTGTTTTTT.

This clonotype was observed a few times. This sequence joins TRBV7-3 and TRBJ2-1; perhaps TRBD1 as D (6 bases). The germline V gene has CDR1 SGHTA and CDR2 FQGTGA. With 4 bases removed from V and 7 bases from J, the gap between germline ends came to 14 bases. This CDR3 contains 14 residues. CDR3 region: CASSSALQGNEQFF. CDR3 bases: TGTGCCAGCAGCTCGGCACTACAGGGAAATGAGCAGTTCTTC.

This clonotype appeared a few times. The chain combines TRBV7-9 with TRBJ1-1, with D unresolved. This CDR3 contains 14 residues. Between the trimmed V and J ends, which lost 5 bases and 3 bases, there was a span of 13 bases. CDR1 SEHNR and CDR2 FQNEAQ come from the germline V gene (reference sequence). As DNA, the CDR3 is TGTGCCAGCAGCCCACGACCCGGGGACACTGAAGCTTTCTTT. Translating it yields CASSPRPGDTEAFF.

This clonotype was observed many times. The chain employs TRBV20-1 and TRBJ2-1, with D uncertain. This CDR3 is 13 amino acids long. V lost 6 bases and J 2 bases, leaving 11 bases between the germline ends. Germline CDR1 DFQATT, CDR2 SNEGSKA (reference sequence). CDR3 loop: CSAGGGPYNEQFF. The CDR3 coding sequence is TGCAGTGCAGGTGGCGGCCCCTACAATGAGCAGTTCTTC.

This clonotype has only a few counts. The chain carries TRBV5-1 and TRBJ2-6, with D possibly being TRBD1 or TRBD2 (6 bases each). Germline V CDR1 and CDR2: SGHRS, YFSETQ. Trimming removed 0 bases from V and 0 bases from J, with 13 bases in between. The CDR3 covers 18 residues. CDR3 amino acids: CASSLAGAPLSGANVLTF. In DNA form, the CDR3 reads TGCGCCAGCAGCTTGGCGGGGGCGCCTCTCTCTGGGGCCAACGTCCTGACTTTC.

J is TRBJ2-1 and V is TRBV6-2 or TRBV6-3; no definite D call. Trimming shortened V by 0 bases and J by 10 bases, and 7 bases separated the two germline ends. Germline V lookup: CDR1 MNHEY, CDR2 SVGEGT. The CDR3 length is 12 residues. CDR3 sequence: CASSYSHLEQFF. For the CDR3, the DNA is TGTGCCAGCAGTTACTCGCACCTGGAGCAGTTCTTC.

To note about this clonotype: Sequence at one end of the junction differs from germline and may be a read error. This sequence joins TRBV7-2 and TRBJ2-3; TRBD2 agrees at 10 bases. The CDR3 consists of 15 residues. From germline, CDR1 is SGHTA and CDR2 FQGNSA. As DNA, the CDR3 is TGTGCCAGCAGCTTAGCACTAGCGGGGACAGATATGCAGTATTTT. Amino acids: CASSLALAGTDMQYF.

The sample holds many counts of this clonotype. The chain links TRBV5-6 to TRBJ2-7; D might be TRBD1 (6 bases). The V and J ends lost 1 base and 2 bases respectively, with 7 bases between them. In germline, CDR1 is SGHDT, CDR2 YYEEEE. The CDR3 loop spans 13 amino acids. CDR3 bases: TGTGCCAGCAGCTTGCCAGGGGCCTACGAGCAGTACTTC. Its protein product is CASSLPGAYEQYF. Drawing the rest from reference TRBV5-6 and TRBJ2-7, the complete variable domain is DAGVTQSPTHLIKTRGQQVTLRCSPKSGHDTVSWYQQALGQGPQFIFQYYEEEERQRGNFPDRFSGHQFPNYSSELNVNALLLGDSALYLCASSLPGAYEQYFGPGTRLTVT.

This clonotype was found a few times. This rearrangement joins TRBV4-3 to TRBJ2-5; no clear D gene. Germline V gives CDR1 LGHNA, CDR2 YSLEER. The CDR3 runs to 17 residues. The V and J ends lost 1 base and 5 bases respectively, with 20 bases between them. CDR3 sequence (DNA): TGCGCCAGCAGCCAAGCCGCCGGGTTTGACGTTTCGGAGACCCAGTACTTC. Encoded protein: CASSQAAGFDVSETQYF.

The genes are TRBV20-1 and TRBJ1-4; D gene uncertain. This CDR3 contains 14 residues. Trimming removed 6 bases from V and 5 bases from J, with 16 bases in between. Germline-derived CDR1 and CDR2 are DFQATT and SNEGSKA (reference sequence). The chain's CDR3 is CSAIWEVENEKLFF. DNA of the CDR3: TGCAGTGCCATCTGGGAGGTGGAGAATGAAAAACTGTTTTTT.

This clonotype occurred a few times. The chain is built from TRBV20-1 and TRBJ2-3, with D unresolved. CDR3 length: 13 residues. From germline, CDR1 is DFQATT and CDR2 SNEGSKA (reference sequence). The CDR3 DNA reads TGCAGCGGCCGGAGTCCGTTGGCAGATACGCAGTATTTT. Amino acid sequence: CSGRSPLADTQYF.

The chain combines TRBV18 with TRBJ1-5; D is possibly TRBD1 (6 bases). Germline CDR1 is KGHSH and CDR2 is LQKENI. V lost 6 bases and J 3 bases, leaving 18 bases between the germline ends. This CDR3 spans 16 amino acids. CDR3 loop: CASSSTGSGINQPQHF. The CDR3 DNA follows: TGTGCCAGCTCGAGCACAGGGTCGGGTATCAATCAGCCCCAGCATTTT.

In nucleotides, the CDR3 is TGTGCCAGCAGGATCTTCGGGGAGATTCGGAGCACAGATACGCAGTATTTT. Its translation: CASRIFGEIRSTDTQYF. The chain recombines TRBV11-2 with TRBJ2-3, with D possibly TRBD2 on 5 matching bases. The CDR3 has 17 amino acids. V was pared by 6 bases and J by 0 bases, with 19 bases between. Germline V gene sequence: CDR1 SGHAT, CDR2 FQNNGV.